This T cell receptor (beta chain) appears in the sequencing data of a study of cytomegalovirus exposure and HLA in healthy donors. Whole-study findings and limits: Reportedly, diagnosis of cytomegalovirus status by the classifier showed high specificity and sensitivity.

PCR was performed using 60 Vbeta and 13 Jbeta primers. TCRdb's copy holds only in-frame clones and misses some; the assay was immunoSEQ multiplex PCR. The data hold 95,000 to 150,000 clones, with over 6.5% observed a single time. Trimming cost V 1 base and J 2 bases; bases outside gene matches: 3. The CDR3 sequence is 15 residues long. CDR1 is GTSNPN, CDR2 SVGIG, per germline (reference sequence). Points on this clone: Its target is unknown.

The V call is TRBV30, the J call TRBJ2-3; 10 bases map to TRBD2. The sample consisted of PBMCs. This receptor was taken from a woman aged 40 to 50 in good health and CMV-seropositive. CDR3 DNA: TGTGCCTGGAGTGGGCTAGCGGGGGACACAGATACGCAGTATTTT. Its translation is CAWSGLAGDTDTQYF.